Listed here is a single TCR beta chain. Its cognate antigen has yet to be identified. Nothing much larger sits one base from this clone, and base qualities are not available. The sample comes from a study of T cell responses to AZD1222 COVID-19 vaccine (dated by TCRdb to the early 2020s). In terms of the full investigation: AZD1222 recipients whose second dose came at about 4 weeks and those whose second dose came at about 12 weeks were combined into one group, since spike-specific TCR depth and breadth did not differ between the two schedules. Trial participants were enrolled into age subgroups of 18-55, 56-69 and 70-plus years, which contained 148, 28 and 57 TCR-sequenced participants, respectively. A total of 230 to 250 trial participants underwent TCR sequencing, of whom 207 had received two doses of AZD1222 and some 26 had received two doses of the MenACWY control vaccine. Broad study findings and their caveats: In the small 56-69-year group, the increase in depth fell short of significance, most likely because of low power. After two AZD1222 doses, both the breadth and the depth of spike-specific TCRs were significantly higher than at day 0 and than in MenACWY recipients. CD4 TCRs associated with the vaccine covered the entire spike protein, and the dominant responses were in regions 160-218 and 743-854. Because no samples from the day 14 peak response were available, repertoires could be characterized only after the peak T cell response. Only six AZD1222 recipients were SARS-CoV-2 seropositive at baseline, limiting conclusions about previously exposed vaccinees. Epitopes outside the regions mutated in the B.1.351 and B.1.1.7 variants were reportedly recognized by nearly half of the unique spike-specific TCRs. Most participants were white British and females outnumbered males, and the authors suggested that clonal diversity may have been underestimated.

The time point label of this sample denotes: baseline before first vaccination. Samples from vaccinated people were obtained from the UK trials COV001 and COV002, which included a single-blind randomized controlled phase 2/3 trial of AZD1222 (ChAdOx1 nCoV-19) in healthy adults. For TCRbeta chain sequencing, PBMC samples from trial participants were taken at day 0 and at day 28 after the second dose. CDR1 SGHRS and CDR2 YFSETQ were looked up in the germline V gene. The germline V end is reduced by 6 bases and the J end by 2 bases; junction bases left unmatched: 5. The CDR3 contains 15 residues, cysteine and phenylalanine counted. Just CDR3 DNA is preserved here, 45 bases in frame from base 1. The CDR3 regions of human TCRbeta chains were analyzed by immunosequencing. Concerning the study's data processing: TCRs in the repertoires were matched against a reference library of SARS-CoV-2-specific TCRs that had been generated with the MIRA antigen-specificity platform. Breadth was defined as the fraction of unique TCRs that were SARS-CoV-2-associated. Depth was defined as the fraction of total T cells that were SARS-CoV-2-associated. Each spike-specific TCR was assigned to its reactive spike region and to a CD4 or CD8 class using the MIRA data. Log10-transformed breadth and depth values were compared by one-way ANOVA with Sidak's multiple comparisons tests. Here the immuneACCESS table is served through TCRdb, limited to in-frame sequences with V and J called. Missing clones are a known gap in these copies; in checked studies unresolved V genes cover under half, and the rest lacks a known reason. The D gene and trimming were derived from the DNA, and the V and J assignments and clone size from that table. The sample profile shows under 110,000 clones; under 90% of them were found once. Of the sample, about 5% is held by the ten largest clones.

The specimen comprised peripheral blood, sampled on day 0 of AZD1222 vaccination. Recombination linked TRBV5-1 to TRBJ2-3; a stretch of 11 junction bases matches TRBD2. This clonotype was sampled from an adult in good health. The DNA sequence reads TGCGCCAGCAACCCTAGCGGGAGGCTCACAGATACGCAGTATTTT. Translated, it reads CASNPSGRLTDTQYF. The full variable domain, completed from the reference TRBV5-1 and TRBJ2-3 proteins outside the CDR3, reads KAGVTQTPRYLIKTRGQQVTLSCSPISGHRSVSWYQQTPGQGLQFLFEYFSETQRNKGNFPGRFSGRQFSNSRSEMNVSTLELGDSALYLCASNPSGRLTDTQYFGPGTRLTVL.